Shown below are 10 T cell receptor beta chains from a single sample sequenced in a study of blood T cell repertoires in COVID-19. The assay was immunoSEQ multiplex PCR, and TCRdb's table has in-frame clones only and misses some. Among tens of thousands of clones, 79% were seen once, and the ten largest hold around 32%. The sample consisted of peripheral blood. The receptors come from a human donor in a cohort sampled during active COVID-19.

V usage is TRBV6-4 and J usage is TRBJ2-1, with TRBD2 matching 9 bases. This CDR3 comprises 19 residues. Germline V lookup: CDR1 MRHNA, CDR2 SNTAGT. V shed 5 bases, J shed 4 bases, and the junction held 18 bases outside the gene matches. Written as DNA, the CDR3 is TGTGCCAGCAGTCTCCGAGGCGCGGCGGGAGGGCCAATGTACAATGAGCAGTTCTTC. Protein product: CASSLRGAAGGPMYNEQFF.

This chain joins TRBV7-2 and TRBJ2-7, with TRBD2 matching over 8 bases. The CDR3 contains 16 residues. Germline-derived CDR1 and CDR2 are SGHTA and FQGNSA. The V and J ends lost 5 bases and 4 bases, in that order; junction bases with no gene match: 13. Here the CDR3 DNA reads TGTGCCAGCAGCCCGAACAGCGGGAGTAAGGTTTACGAGCAGTACTTC. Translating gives CASSPNSGSKVYEQYF.

The CDR3 nucleotides read TGTGCCAGCAGCCTTACCGACAGAACTCAACACTACACCTTC. Amino acids: CASSLTDRTQHYTF. The rearrangement links TRBV3-1 (or the pseudogene TRBV3-2) to TRBJ1-2; perhaps TRBD1 as D (5 bases). The germline V and J ends were trimmed by 4 bases and 10 bases, with 19 bases remaining between them. The CDR3 covers 14 residues. Germline CDR1 is LGHDT and CDR2 is YNNKEL (reference sequence).

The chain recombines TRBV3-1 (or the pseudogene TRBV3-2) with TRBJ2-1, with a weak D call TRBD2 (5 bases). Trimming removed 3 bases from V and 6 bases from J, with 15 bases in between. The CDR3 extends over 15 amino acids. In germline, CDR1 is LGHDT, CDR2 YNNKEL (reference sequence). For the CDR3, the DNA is TGTGCCAGCAGCCAGGGTCGGGGTGAGGCCAATGAGCAGTTCTTC. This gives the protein CASSQGRGEANEQFF.

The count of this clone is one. CDR3 residues: CASSLGRGTGDYEQYF. DNA of the CDR3: TGTGCCAGCAGCTTAGGGAGGGGGACAGGGGATTACGAGCAGTACTTC. This chain uses TRBV11-3 with TRBJ2-7, with TRBD1 matching over 10 bases. Germline CDR1 and CDR2: SGHNT and YENEEA. The CDR3 runs 16 residues. After removal of 1 base from V and 4 bases from J, the junction contained 7 bases not matched to a gene.

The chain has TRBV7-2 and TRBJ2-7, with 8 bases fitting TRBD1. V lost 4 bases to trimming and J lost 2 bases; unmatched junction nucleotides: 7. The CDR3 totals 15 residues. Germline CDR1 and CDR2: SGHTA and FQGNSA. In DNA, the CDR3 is TGTGCCAGCAGCTCGGGACAGGCAAGACCCTACGAGCAGTACTTC. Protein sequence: CASSSGQARPYEQYF. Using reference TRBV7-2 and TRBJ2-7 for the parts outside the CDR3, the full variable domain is GAGVSQSPSNKVTEKGKDVELRCDPISGHTALYWYRQSLGQGLEFLIYFQGNSAPDKSGLPSDRFSAERTGGSVSTLTIQRTQQEDSAVYLCASSSGQARPYEQYFGPGTRLTVT.

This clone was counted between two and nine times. The CDR3: CASSFGTSGDNEQFF. The CDR3 DNA follows: TGCGCCAGCAGCTTCGGGACTAGCGGAGACAATGAGCAGTTCTTC. The chain links TRBV5-1 to TRBJ2-1; 11 bases match TRBD2. CDR3 length equals 15 residues. The germline V gene has CDR1 SGHRS and CDR2 YFSETQ. Trimming cost V 2 bases and J 5 bases; bases outside gene matches: 3. Using reference TRBV5-1 and TRBJ2-1 for the parts outside the CDR3, the full variable domain is KAGVTQTPRYLIKTRGQQVTLSCSPISGHRSVSWYQQTPGQGLQFLFEYFSETQRNKGNFPGRFSGRQFSNSRSEMNVSTLELGDSALYLCASSFGTSGDNEQFFGPGTRLTVL.

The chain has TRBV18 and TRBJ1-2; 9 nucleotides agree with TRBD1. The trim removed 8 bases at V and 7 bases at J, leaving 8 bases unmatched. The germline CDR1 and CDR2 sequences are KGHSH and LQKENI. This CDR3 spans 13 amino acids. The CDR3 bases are TGTGCCAGCGCGCCGGGACAGGGCCTTGGCTACACCTTC. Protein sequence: CASAPGQGLGYTF.

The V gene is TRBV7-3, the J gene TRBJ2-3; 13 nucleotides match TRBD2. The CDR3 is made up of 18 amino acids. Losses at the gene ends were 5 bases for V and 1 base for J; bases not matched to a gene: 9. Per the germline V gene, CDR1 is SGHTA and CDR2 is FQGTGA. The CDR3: CASSPGLAGLMGTDTQYF. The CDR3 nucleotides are TGTGCCAGCAGCCCGGGACTAGCGGGATTGATGGGCACAGATACGCAGTATTTT.

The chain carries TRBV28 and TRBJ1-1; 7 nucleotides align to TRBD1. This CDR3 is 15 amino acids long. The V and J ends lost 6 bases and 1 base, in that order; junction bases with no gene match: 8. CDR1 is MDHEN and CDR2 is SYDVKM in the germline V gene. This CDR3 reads CASSPWTGSNTEAFF. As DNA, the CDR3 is TGTGCCAGCAGCCCTTGGACAGGTTCGAACACTGAAGCTTTCTTT. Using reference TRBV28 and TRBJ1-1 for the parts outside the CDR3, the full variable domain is DVKVTQSSRYLVKRTGEKVFLECVQDMDHENMFWYRQDPGLGLRLIYFSYDVKMKEKGDIPEGYSVSREKKERFSLILESASTNQTSMYLCASSPWTGSNTEAFFGQGTRLTVV.